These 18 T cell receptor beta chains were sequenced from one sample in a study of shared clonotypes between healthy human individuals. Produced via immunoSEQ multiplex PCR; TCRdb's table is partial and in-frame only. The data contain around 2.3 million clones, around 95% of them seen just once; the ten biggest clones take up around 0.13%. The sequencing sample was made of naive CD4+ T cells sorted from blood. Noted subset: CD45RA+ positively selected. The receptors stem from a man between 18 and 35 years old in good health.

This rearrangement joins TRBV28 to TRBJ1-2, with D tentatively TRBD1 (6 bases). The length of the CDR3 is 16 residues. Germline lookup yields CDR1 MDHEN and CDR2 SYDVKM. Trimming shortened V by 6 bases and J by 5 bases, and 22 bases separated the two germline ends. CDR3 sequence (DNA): TGTGCCAGCAGCCAGGGTAGGGGAGGGGGTATTTATGGCTACACCTTC. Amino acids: CASSQGRGGGIYGYTF.

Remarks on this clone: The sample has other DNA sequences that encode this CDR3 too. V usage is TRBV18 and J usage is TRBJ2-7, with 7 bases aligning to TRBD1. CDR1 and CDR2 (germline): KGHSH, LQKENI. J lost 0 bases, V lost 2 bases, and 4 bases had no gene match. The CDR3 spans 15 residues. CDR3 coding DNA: TGTGCCAGCTCACCAACGACAGGGAGCTCCTACGAGCAGTACTTC. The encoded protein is CASSPTTGSSYEQYF.

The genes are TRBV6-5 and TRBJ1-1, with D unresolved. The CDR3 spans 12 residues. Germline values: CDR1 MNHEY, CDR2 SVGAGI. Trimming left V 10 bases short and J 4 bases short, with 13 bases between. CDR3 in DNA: TGTGCCACTTTATCGACGGGCACTGAAGCTTTCTTT. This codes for CATLSTGTEAFF.

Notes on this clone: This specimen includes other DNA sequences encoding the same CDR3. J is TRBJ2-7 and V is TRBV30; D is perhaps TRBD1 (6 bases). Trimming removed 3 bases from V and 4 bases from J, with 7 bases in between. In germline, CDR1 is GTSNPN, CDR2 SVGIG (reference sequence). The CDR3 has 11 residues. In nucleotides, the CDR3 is TGTGCCTGGAGCGGACAGTACGAGCAGTACTTC. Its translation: CAWSGQYEQYF.

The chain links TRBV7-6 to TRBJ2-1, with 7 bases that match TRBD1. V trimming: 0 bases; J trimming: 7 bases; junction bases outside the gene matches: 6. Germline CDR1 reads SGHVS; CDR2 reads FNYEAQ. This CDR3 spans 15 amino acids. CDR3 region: CASSLAHGQVNEQFF. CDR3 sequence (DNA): TGTGCCAGCAGCTTAGCCCATGGACAGGTGAATGAGCAGTTCTTC.

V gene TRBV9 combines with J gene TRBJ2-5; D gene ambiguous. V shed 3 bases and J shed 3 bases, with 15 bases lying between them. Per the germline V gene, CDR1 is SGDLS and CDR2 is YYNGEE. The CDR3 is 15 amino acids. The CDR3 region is CASSEVCIREETQYF. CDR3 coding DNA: TGTGCCAGCAGCGAGGTCTGTATAAGGGAAGAGACCCAGTACTTC.

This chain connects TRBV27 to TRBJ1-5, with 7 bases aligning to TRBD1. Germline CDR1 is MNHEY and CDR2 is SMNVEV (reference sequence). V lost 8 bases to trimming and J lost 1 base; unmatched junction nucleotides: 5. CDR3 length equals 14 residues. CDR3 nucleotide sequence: TGTGCCAGCCGACTACAGGGGAGCAATCAGCCCCAGCATTTT. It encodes CASRLQGSNQPQHF.

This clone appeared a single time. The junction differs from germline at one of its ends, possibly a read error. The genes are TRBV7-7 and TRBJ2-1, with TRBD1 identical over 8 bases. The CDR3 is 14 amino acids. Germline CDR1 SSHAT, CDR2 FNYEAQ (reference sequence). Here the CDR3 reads CASSLGAGGYEQFF. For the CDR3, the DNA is TGTGCTAGCAGCTTAGGAGCAGGGGGCTATGAGCAGTTCTTC.

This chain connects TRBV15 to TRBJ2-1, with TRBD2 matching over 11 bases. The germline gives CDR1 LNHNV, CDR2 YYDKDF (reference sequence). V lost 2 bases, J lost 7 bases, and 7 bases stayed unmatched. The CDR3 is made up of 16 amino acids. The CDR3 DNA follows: TGTGCCACCAGCAGATCAAGGGTAGCGGGGGGGAATGAGCAGTTCTTC. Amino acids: CATSRSRVAGGNEQFF.

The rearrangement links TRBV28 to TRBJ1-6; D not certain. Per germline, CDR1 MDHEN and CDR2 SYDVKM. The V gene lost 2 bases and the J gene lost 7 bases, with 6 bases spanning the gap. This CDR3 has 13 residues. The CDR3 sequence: CASSLASNSPLHF. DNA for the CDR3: TGTGCCAGCAGTTTAGCATCAAATTCACCCCTCCACTTT.

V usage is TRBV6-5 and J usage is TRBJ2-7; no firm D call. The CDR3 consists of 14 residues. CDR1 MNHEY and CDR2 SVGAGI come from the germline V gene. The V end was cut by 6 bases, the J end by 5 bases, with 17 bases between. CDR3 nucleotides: TGTGCCAGCAGCCCTCCCGGTACCTACAACGAGCAGTACTTC. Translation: CASSPPGTYNEQYF.

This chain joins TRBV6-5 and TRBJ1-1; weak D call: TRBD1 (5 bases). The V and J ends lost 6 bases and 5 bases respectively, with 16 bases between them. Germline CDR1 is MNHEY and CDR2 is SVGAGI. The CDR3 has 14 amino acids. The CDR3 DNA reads TGTGCCAGCAGAAAGTTTCCAGGGACGACTGAAGCTTTCTTT. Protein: CASRKFPGTTEAFF.

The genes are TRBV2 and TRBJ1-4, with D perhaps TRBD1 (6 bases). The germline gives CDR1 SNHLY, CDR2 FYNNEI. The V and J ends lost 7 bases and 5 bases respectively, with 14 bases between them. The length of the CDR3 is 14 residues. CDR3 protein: CASIRVQGNEKLFF. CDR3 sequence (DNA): TGTGCCAGCATCAGGGTCCAGGGGAATGAAAAACTGTTTTTT.

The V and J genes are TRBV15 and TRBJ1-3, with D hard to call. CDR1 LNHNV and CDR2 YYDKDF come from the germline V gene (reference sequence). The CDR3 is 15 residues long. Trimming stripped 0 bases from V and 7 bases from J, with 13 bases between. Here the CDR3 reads CATSREELGGNTIYF. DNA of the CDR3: TGTGCCACCAGCAGAGAAGAGTTGGGTGGTAACACCATATATTTT.

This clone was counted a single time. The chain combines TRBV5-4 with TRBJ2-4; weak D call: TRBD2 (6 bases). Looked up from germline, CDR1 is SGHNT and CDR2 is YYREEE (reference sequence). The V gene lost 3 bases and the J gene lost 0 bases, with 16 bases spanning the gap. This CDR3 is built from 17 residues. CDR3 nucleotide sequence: TGTGCCAGCAGCTCTATCGGAGGGGAAGGAGCCAAAAACATTCAGTACTTC. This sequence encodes CASSSIGGEGAKNIQYF.

CDR3 DNA: TGTGCCAACCTGACTAGCGGGACCGGCGAGCAGTACTTC. Its protein is CANLTSGTGEQYF. The chain joins TRBV7-9 to TRBJ2-7; TRBD2 matches at 11 bases. Trimming cost V 10 bases and J 6 bases; bases outside gene matches: 8. Germline CDR1 is SEHNR and CDR2 is FQNEAQ (reference sequence). CDR3 size: 13 residues.

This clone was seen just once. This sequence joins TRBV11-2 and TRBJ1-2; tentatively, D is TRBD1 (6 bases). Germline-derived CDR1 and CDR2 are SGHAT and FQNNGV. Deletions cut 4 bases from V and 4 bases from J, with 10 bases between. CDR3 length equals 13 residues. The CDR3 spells CASSSPQGYGYTF. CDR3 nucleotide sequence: TGTGCCAGCAGCTCTCCACAGGGCTATGGCTACACCTTC. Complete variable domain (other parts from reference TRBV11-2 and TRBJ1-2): EAGVAQSPRYKIIEKRQSVAFWCNPISGHATLYWYQQILGQGPKLLIQFQNNGVVDDSQLPKDRFSAERLKGVDSTLKIQPAKLEDSAVYLCASSSPQGYGYTFGSGTRLTVV.

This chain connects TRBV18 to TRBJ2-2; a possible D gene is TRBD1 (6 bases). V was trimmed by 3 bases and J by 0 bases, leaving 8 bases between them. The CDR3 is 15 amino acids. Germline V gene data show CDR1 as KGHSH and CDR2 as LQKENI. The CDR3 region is CASSPWTANTGELFF. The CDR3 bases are TGTGCCAGCTCACCTTGGACAGCGAACACCGGGGAGCTGTTTTTT.